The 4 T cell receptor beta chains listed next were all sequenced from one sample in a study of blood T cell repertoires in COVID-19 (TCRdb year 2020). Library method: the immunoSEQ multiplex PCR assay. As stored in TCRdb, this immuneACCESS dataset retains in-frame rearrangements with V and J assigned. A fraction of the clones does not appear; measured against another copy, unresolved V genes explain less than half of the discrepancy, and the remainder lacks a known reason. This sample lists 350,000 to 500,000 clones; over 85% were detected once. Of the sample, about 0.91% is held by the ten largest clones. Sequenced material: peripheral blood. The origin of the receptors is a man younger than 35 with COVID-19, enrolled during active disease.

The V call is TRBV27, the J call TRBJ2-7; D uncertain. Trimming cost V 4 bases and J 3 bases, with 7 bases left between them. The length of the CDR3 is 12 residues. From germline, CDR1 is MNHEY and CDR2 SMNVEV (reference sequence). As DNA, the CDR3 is TGTGCCAGCAGTTCCAATAGCTACGAGCAGTACTTC. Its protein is CASSSNSYEQYF.

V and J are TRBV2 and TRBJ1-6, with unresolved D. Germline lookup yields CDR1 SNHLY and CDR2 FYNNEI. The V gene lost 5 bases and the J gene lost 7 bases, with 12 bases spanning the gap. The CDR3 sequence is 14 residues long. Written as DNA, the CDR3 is TGTGCCAGCAGTACTGGGAGGAGGAATTCACCCCTCCACTTT. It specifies CASSTGRRNSPLHF.

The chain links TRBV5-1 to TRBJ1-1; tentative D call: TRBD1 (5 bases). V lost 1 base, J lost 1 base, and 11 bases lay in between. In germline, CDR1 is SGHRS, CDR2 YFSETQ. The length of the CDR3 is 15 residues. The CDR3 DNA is TGCGCCAGCAGCTTGACCGGGACTCCGAACACTGAAGCTTTCTTT. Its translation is CASSLTGTPNTEAFF.

The CDR3 DNA reads TGTGCCAGTATGGGCCCAGTCCCCTCGTCTTCATTATTATGGCAGTATTTT. Its protein product is CASMGPVPSSSLLWQYF. The gene calls are TRBV19 and TRBJ2-3; no definite D call. The germline V gene encodes CDR1 LNHDA and CDR2 SQIVND (reference sequence). The CDR3 covers 17 residues. V lost 7 bases to trimming and J lost 11 bases, with 31 bases between them.